This T cell receptor beta chain was identified in a study of blood T cell repertoires in COVID-19. As for the study in general: Donors in the United States, Italy and Spain gave samples during acute or convalescent COVID-19. The analysed material was cDNA or gDNA that came from T cells, B-cell-depleted T cells, or PBMCs.

The CDR3 is 15 amino acids. Germline CDR1 is MNHNY and CDR2 is SVGAGI (reference sequence). Trimming at V came to 6 bases and at J to 6 bases, leaving 7 bases not matched to a gene. Per the original data handling: Scientists estimated how many nucleated cells there were by amplifying reference gene primers. The method was immunoSEQ multiplex PCR; TCRdb's version includes in-frame clones alone and lacks a portion of them. That table furnishes V, J and clone size, whereas the DNA furnished D and trimming. The sample carries about 93,000 clones, roughly 88% recorded once. The chain uses TRBV6-6 and TRBJ2-3; TRBD1 matches at 12 bases. The specimen was peripheral blood. This receptor was obtained from a human donor with active COVID-19. The donor label of this sample is uncertain. The DNA of the CDR3 is TGTGCCAGCAGCCGAGGCGGGACAGGGGGCGATACGCAGTATTTT. Its translation is CASSRGGTGGDTQYF.